This is a list of T cell receptor beta chains from one sample in a study of T cell repertoires in cytomegalovirus infection. TCRdb reprocessed the reads with MiXCR, giving one entry per CDR3 protein. The repertoire holds over 450,000 distinct CDR3 sequences, with 10% to 12% as singletons. The specimen was PBMCs. All receptors come from a human donor in good health (CMV status not recorded). Some clones in this sample may be carry-over from other donors' samples. Both conserved end residues are part of each CDR3. The D gene is left open where the match is weak. Size is stated for part of the rows, as once, few or many counts, or as a class when the clone is expanded.

TRBJ2-1 TRBD2 TRBV20-1 many TGCAGTGCTACCCTAGCGGGGGGGGCGGAGCAGTTCTTC CSATLAGGAEQFF
TRBJ2-2 NA TRBV20-1 NA TGCAGTGCTAGTGGACTATCGAACACCGGGGAGCTGTTTTTT CSASGLSNTGELFF
TRBJ1-4 NA TRBV2 few TGTGCCAGCAGTCTCGGGGCCCTAGAAAAACTGTTTTTT CASSLGALEKLFF
TRBJ2-7 NA TRBV11-2 many TGTGCCAGCAGCTTAGCCGGGAAGTCCTACGAGCAGTACTTC CASSLAGKSYEQYF
TRBJ2-3 TRBD2 TRBV6-1 many TGTGCCAGTATACTAGCGGGGGGACGGGATACGCAGTATTTT CASILAGGRDTQYF
TRBJ2-1 NA TRBV19 NA TGTGCCAGTATGAGGAGGGGGCGGAATGAGCAGTTCTTC CASMRRGRNEQFF
TRBJ1-5 TRBD1 TRBV18 many TGTGCCAGCTCACGGGGGACAGGGGGGCATCAGCCCCAGCATTTT CASSRGTGGHQPQHF
TRBJ1-1 NA TRBV7-9 many TGTGCCAGCGTATTCCCATTGGGCGTTGAAGCTTTCTTT CASVFPLGVEAFF
TRBJ1-5 NA TRBV7-6 many TGTGCCAGCAGCTCCAGTGGGGGCAGGCAGCCCCAGCATTTT CASSSSGGRQPQHF
TRBJ1-1 NA TRBV18 NA TGTGCCAGCTCACCTATTAGTGTTAAAGCTTTCTTT CASSPISVKAFF
TRBJ2-2 TRBD2 TRBV12-5 many TGTGCTAGTGCCCTCTGGGCGGGAGGAGAGAACACCGGGGAGCTGTTTTTT CASALWAGGENTGELFF
TRBJ1-4 TRBD1 TRBV4-1 many TGCGCCAGCAGCCAAAGGGTGGGACAGGGGGCAGGAAAACTGTTTTTT CASSQRVGQGAGKLFF
TRBJ2-4 NA TRBV28 many TGTGCCAGCAGTTTAGGGATACGTGCTAGCAGGCAGATGACGGGGGTAAACATTCAGTACTTC CASSLGIRASRQMTGVNIQYF
TRBJ1-6 NA TRBV2 many TGTGCCAGCAGTGTCGGTGGAGGCTGGGGATCACCCCTCCACTTT CASSVGGGWGSPLHF
TRBJ2-4 NA TRBV4-2 many TGTGCCAGCAGCCGGGTGGGGGACGGACTCGACATTCAGTACTTC CASSRVGDGLDIQYF
TRBJ1-1 NA TRBV24-1 few TGTGCCACCAGTGATTATAACAGGGCGGAAGCTTTCTTT CATSDYNRAEAFF
TRBJ2-2 NA TRBV4-1 few TGCGCCAGCAGCCCACCCGAAGAGAGATTAACCGGGGAGCTGTTTTTT CASSPPEERLTGELFF
TRBJ2-3 NA TRBV5-6 NA TGTGCCAGCTTCTTGGGGGCAGGCACAGATACGCAGTATTTT CASFLGAGTDTQYF
TRBJ2-2 NA TRBV11-2 many TGTGCCAGCAGTATGTCCAGCGGGCCTACCGGGGAGCTGTTTTTT CASSMSSGPTGELFF
TRBJ1-2 NA TRBV20-1 NA TGCAGTGCTAGAGGTACGGGCACGGACCTCTATGGCTACACCTTC CSARGTGTDLYGYTF
TRBJ2-1 TRBD2 TRBV19 many TGTGCCAGTATAGACGAGCGGGAGGGGTATGAGCAGTTCTTC CASIDEREGYEQFF
TRBJ1-6 NA TRBV4-2 many TGTGCCAGCAGCCAAGATTACACGGATTCACCCCTCCACTTT CASSQDYTDSPLHF
TRBJ2-5 NA TRBV7-9 many TGTGCCAGCAGCTTAGAAGGACTCATGGAGGAGACCCAGTACTTC CASSLEGLMEETQYF
TRBJ1-1 TRBD1 TRBV12-3/TRBV12-4 many TGTGCCAGCACCTCGACAGGGAGGAACACTGAAGCTTTCTTT CASTSTGRNTEAFF
TRBJ1-1 NA TRBV12-3/TRBV12-4 few TGTGCCAGCAGTTTTGACGGGACCCTCGGGACTGAAGCTTTCTTT CASSFDGTLGTEAFF
TRBJ1-1 NA TRBV2 many TGTGCCAGCAGTGAATTTCAGAGGGACACTGAAGCTTTCTTT CASSEFQRDTEAFF
TRBJ2-7 TRBD1 TRBV19 many TGTGCCAGTAGACCTCGTTGGACAGGGAGCTCCTACGAGCAGTACTTC CASRPRWTGSSYEQYF
TRBJ2-3 TRBD1 TRBV7-9 many TGTGCCAGCAGCTGGACAGGGGCCAACACAGATACGCAGTATTTT CASSWTGANTDTQYF
TRBJ1-6 TRBD1 TRBV28 NA TGTGCCAGCAGTTCGCCGGGACAGCAAACTCCGAAAGCCCTCCACTTT CASSSPGQQTPKALHF
TRBJ2-3 NA TRBV4-2 NA TGTGCCAGCAGCCAAGGAGGAGGCACAGATACGCAGTATTTT CASSQGGGTDTQYF
TRBJ2-3 NA TRBV7-2 many TGTGCCAGCAGACTCAGGGGAACAGATACGCAGTATTTT CASRLRGTDTQYF
TRBJ1-5 TRBD1 TRBV12-3/TRBV12-4 many TGTGCCAGCAACTCCTGGGGACAGTTGGGCAATCAGCCCCAGCATTTT CASNSWGQLGNQPQHF
TRBJ2-3 NA TRBV13 NA TGTGCCAGCAGCCTCCTCCTCGGGGGCGAACTAGCAGATACGCAGTATTTT CASSLLLGGELADTQYF
TRBJ1-1 NA TRBV10-3 many TGTGCCATCAGTGAGACCCCGGGGACTGAAGCTTTCTTT CAISETPGTEAFF
TRBJ1-4 NA TRBV19 few TGTGCCAGTAGTTCCCGGGACGAAAAACTGTTTTTT CASSSRDEKLFF
TRBJ2-3 NA TRBV12-3/TRBV12-4 many TGTGCCAGCATTCAGGACCCGTCCCGGGCTCATACGCAGTATTTT CASIQDPSRAHTQYF
TRBJ2-1 NA TRBV6-5 many TGTGCCAGCAGTTACTCGAAACTACTCTACAATGAGCAGTTCTTC CASSYSKLLYNEQFF
TRBJ2-3 NA TRBV6-6 many TGTGCCAGCAGTTGGTCTACAGATACGCAGTATTTT CASSWSTDTQYF
TRBJ2-6 NA TRBV6-5 many TGTGCCAGCAGCCCCGCAGCTGGGGCCAACGTCCTGACTTTC CASSPAAGANVLTF
TRBJ1-5 TRBD1 TRBV6-1 many TGTGCCACCCAGACGGGCTCCGGGACAGGGTGGCAGCCCCAGCATTTT CATQTGSGTGWQPQHF
TRBJ2-5 NA TRBV4-1 many TGCGCCAGCAGCCAATATCTGGCGGGACTCCAAGAGACCCAGTACTTC CASSQYLAGLQETQYF
TRBJ2-5 TRBD2 TRBV28 NA TGTGCCAGCAGTTTCGAGACTAGCGGGAGACGGGGAGAGACCCAGTACTTC CASSFETSGRRGETQYF
TRBJ2-7 TRBD1 TRBV4-2 few TGTGCCAGCAGCCAAGAAACCGGGACAGGTGGCTACGAGCAGTACTTC CASSQETGTGGYEQYF
TRBJ2-7 NA TRBV20-1 once TGCAGTGCTAGAGAACAGACAGGTGCCTACGAGCAGTACTTC CSAREQTGAYEQYF
TRBJ1-2 NA TRBV4-2 NA TGTGCCAGCAGCCAAGATAAGCTTATTGGGGGAGGGGATGGCTACACCTTC CASSQDKLIGGGDGYTF
TRBJ2-7 NA TRBV30 few TGTGCCTGGAGTTCCAATCTCCCCGAGCAGTACTTC CAWSSNLPEQYF